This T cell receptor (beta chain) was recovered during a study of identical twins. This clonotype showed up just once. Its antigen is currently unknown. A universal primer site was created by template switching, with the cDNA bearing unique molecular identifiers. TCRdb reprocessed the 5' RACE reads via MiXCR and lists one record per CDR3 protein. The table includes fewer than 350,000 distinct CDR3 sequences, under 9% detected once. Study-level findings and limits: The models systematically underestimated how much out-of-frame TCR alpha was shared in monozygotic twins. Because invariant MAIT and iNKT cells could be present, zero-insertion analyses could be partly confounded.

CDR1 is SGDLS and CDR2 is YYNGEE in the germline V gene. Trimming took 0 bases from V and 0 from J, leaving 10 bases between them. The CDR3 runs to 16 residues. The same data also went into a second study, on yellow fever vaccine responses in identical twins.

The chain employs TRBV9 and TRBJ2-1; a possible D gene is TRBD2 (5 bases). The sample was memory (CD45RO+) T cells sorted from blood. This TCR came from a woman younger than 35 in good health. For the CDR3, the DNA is TGTGCCAGCAGCGTAGCGTACGGGAACTCCTACAATGAGCAGTTCTTC. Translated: CASSVAYGNSYNEQFF.